These 19 T cell receptor beta chains share one sample of origin, sequenced in a study of regulatory T cells in long-lasting Graves disease (dated by TCRdb to 2020 to 2022). Per the publication, the time point label means: newly diagnosed GD, antithyroid drugs for less than 3 months. For both TCR sequencing and RNA sequencing, RNA was extracted from PBMCs using TRIzol. Preparation of the library involved multiplex PCR. Sequencing used an Illumina HiSeq 4000. iRepertoire HTBI primers and Arm-PCR amplification of CDR3 regions were used to construct TCR beta libraries. TCRdb reworked the public reads: Q25 trimming with fastp, MiXCR clone assembly, productive beta chains retained. Each CDR3 protein appears once, grouped with its most common genes and DNA. The sample table records hundreds of thousands of distinct CDR3 sequences; 18% of these occur just once. The top ten constitute about 40% of the sample.

The starting material was peripheral blood mononuclear cells (PBMCs), obtained at new diagnosis, from a patient treated with antithyroid drugs. These TCRs come from a female donor with Graves disease.

The chain joins TRBV5-4 to TRBJ1-5; 9 bases agree with TRBD1. V lost 4 bases to trimming and J lost 7 bases; unmatched junction nucleotides: 6. The CDR3 contains 14 residues. The V gene's germline CDR1 is SGHNT and CDR2 YYREEE (reference sequence). The CDR3 DNA sequence: TGTGCCAGCAGCCGACAGGGGGGTGGCCAGCCCCAGCATTTT. Residues: CASSRQGGGQPQHF.

This clonotype was picked up many times. The V and J genes are TRBV28 and TRBJ2-1, with 7 bases aligning to TRBD2. Germline V gene lookup returns CDR1 MDHEN and CDR2 SYDVKM. The CDR3 runs 15 residues. The V and J ends lost 5 bases and 6 bases, in that order; junction bases with no gene match: 10. The CDR3 sequence: CASSLPGLVSNEQFF. The CDR3 coding sequence is TGTGCCAGCAGTCTACCCGGACTAGTCTCCAATGAGCAGTTCTTC.

This clonotype was detected ten times or more. V usage is TRBV6-2 or TRBV6-3 and J usage is TRBJ2-1, with 10 bases aligning to TRBD2. CDR3 size: 17 residues. In germline, CDR1 is MNHEY, CDR2 SVGEGT. Trimming took 5 bases from V and 2 from J; bases not matched to a gene: 9. DNA for the CDR3: TGTGCCAGCAGTAGGTTGCCTAGCGGGAGTGCCTACAATGAGCAGTTCTTC. Translation gives CASSRLPSGSAYNEQFF.

This clonotype was recorded once. Since a much larger clone is just one base distant, this may be a read error. V gene TRBV11-3 combines with J gene TRBJ1-1; D not certain. This CDR3 spans 11 amino acids. The germline V gene has CDR1 SGHNT and CDR2 YENEEA. The CDR3 DNA is TGTGCCAACAGCTTAGGGAATGAAGCTTTCTTT. As protein: CANSLGNEAFF.

This clonotype occurred many times. The chain employs TRBV6-1 and TRBJ2-2, with 14 bases fitting TRBD2. Per germline, CDR1 MNHNS and CDR2 SASEGT. This CDR3 has 19 amino acids. Trimming at V came to 0 bases and at J to 2 bases, leaving 5 bases not matched to a gene. The CDR3 here is CASSEALGLAGGNTGELFF. The CDR3 DNA reads TGTGCCAGCAGTGAAGCCTTAGGACTAGCGGGAGGCAACACCGGGGAGCTGTTTTTT.

The table lists this clonotype with many counts. The gene calls are TRBV12-3 or TRBV12-4 and TRBJ1-4; possible D gene TRBD1, 5 bases. V was shortened by 5 bases and J by 5 bases, with 12 bases between the two germline ends. The CDR3 length is 14 residues. CDR3 in amino acids: CASSRDGTNEKLFF. In nucleotides, the CDR3 is TGTGCCAGCAGTAGGGACGGAACGAATGAAAAACTGTTTTTT.

This clonotype was observed at least ten times. The chain has TRBV5-5 and TRBJ1-5, with D possibly matching TRBD1 (5 bases). The V end lost 3 bases, the J end lost 4 bases, and 11 bases lay between the germline ends. Germline V gene lookup returns CDR1 SGHKS and CDR2 YYEKEE (reference sequence). This CDR3 is built from 14 residues. CDR3 sequence (DNA): TGTGCCAGCAGCTCGGGACTTCAGAATCAGCCCCAGCATTTT. Translating it yields CASSSGLQNQPQHF.

This clonotype was counted at least ten times. The rearrangement joins TRBV6-1 to TRBJ2-7; no clear D gene. Germline values: CDR1 MNHNS, CDR2 SASEGT. Deletions cut 3 bases from V and 5 bases from J, with 8 bases between. The CDR3 totals 12 residues. The CDR3 DNA follows: TGTGCCAGCAGTGATATTGCCCACGAGCAGTACTTC. Translating it yields CASSDIAHEQYF.

The table lists this clonotype with a few counts. The V call is TRBV3-1, the J call TRBJ2-1; TRBD2 might be the D (6 bases). The CDR3 is made up of 14 amino acids. Germline CDR1 reads LGHDT; CDR2 reads YNNKEL (reference sequence). Trimming removed 4 bases from V and 7 bases from J, with 14 bases in between. The CDR3 here is CASSPGLAINEQFF. CDR3 in DNA: TGTGCCAGCAGCCCCGGGCTAGCGATTAATGAGCAGTTCTTC.

This clonotype has a handful of counts. The chain recombines TRBV29-1 with TRBJ1-1; D is perhaps TRBD1 (5 bases). This CDR3 has 13 amino acids. The V end lost 7 bases, the J end lost 4 bases, and 16 bases lay between the germline ends. Germline V gene data show CDR1 as SQVTM and CDR2 as ANQGSEA. Here the CDR3 DNA reads TGCAGCGGCCGCTGGGGTCAGGGCACTGAAGCTTTCTTT. It codes for CSGRWGQGTEAFF.

This clonotype occurred many times. The rearrangement uses TRBV2 and TRBJ2-1; D is undetermined. Germline CDR1 and CDR2: SNHLY and FYNNEI. V was trimmed by 7 bases and J by 7 bases, leaving 20 bases between them. The length of the CDR3 is 15 residues. The DNA for the CDR3 is TGTGCCAGCATTGCTTTTCTACCCCTAGGGAATGAGCAGTTCTTC. It yields the protein CASIAFLPLGNEQFF.

This clonotype was seen at least ten times. The chain carries TRBV11-2 and TRBJ2-5; either TRBD1 or TRBD2 may fit D (5 bases each). V shed 4 bases and J shed 4 bases, with 16 bases lying between them. Germline V gives CDR1 SGHAT, CDR2 FQNNGV. The CDR3 runs 15 residues. The CDR3 sequence: CASSSGTLVGETQYF. The CDR3 coding sequence is TGTGCCAGCAGCTCAGGGACGTTGGTAGGAGAGACCCAGTACTTC.

The gene calls are TRBV7-9 and TRBJ1-1; 9 nucleotides agree with TRBD1. The CDR3 sequence is 16 residues long. J was trimmed by 2 bases and V by 5 bases; bases with no gene match: 9. The V gene's germline CDR1 is SEHNR and CDR2 FQNEAQ (reference sequence). The CDR3 loop is CASSPDRGYSNTEAFF. In nucleotides, the CDR3 is TGTGCCAGCAGCCCAGACAGGGGGTATAGTAACACTGAAGCTTTCTTT.

This clonotype was recorded at least ten times. The chain couples TRBV28 to TRBJ1-2; D ambiguous. Trimming took 6 bases from V and 2 from J, leaving 13 bases between them. The CDR3 consists of 14 residues. CDR1 and CDR2 (germline): MDHEN, SYDVKM. CDR3 loop: CASRGPGFNYGYTF. CDR3 bases: TGTGCCAGCAGGGGCCCGGGGTTCAACTATGGCTACACCTTC.

This clonotype was detected a few times. The CDR3 nucleotides are TGTGCCAGCAGCTTAGCGGGGGGTATAAGGGACGAGCAGTACTTC. It is translated as CASSLAGGIRDEQYF. The chain combines TRBV7-9 with TRBJ2-7, with D maybe TRBD2 (6 bases). Germline lookup yields CDR1 SEHNR and CDR2 FQNEAQ (reference sequence). V was trimmed by 0 bases and J by 5 bases, leaving 14 bases between them. The CDR3 consists of 15 residues.

This clonotype was seen only a few times. V gene TRBV30 combines with J gene TRBJ2-2, with 8 bases that match TRBD1. J was trimmed by 4 bases and V by 3 bases; bases with no gene match: 13. Germline V gene sequence: CDR1 GTSNPN, CDR2 SVGIG (reference sequence). The CDR3 contains 17 residues. CDR3 in amino acids: CAWRATGVRVTTGELFF. For the CDR3, the DNA is TGTGCCTGGAGAGCGACAGGGGTCCGGGTAACCACCGGGGAGCTGTTTTTT.

This clonotype was seen a handful of times. The rearrangement joins TRBV6-1 to TRBJ2-7; D uncertain. The germline V gene encodes CDR1 MNHNS and CDR2 SASEGT. The length of the CDR3 is 14 residues. Trimming took 6 bases from V and 6 from J, leaving 18 bases between them. The DNA for the CDR3 is TGTGCCAGCAGCAACCCTGGATGGGTTCGCGAGCAGTACTTC. It is translated as CASSNPGWVREQYF.

The chain carries TRBV13 and TRBJ2-7, with 11 bases that match TRBD2. CDR3 size: 17 residues. J was trimmed by 6 bases and V by 5 bases; bases with no gene match: 15. CDR1 is PRHDT, CDR2 FYEKMQ, per germline (reference sequence). CDR3 amino acids: CASSPHRWPSGGLEQYF. Written as DNA, the CDR3 is TGTGCCAGCAGCCCCCATAGGTGGCCTAGCGGGGGGCTCGAGCAGTACTTC.

This clonotype was detected ten times or more. This chain links TRBV12-5 with TRBJ1-1; D remains ambiguous. Trimming took off 2 bases at V and 3 bases at J, with 13 bases between the two ends. Per germline, CDR1 LGHNT and CDR2 FRNRAP. CDR3 length: 15 residues. CDR3 in amino acids: CASGLPRVKDTEAFF. DNA for the CDR3: TGTGCTAGTGGTTTGCCAAGGGTAAAGGACACTGAAGCTTTCTTT.